These T cell receptor beta chains were read from a single sample in a study of blood T cell repertoires in COVID-19. Repertoires were generated with immunoSEQ multiplex PCR, while TCRdb's copy carries only in-frame clones and drops some. Counted here are around 84,000 clones, 70% to 90% occurring once; the ten biggest clones make up approximately 4.5%. Sequencing was done on a sample of peripheral blood. The source of these receptors is a man aged 50 to 59 with active COVID-19. Both conserved end residues are trimmed from each CDR3. A D gene is named only where the DNA matches it firmly.

V gene: TRBV5-1
J gene: TRBJ1-4
D gene: TRBD1
CDR3 protein: ASSPLQGSREKLF

V gene: TRBV5-1
J gene: TRBJ1-4
D gene: -
CDR3 protein: ASSLAQGLNEKLF

V gene: TRBV6-2/TRBV6-3
J gene: TRBJ2-1
D gene: TRBD2
CDR3 protein: ASSFSLAGGNEQF

V gene: TRBV28
J gene: TRBJ2-1
D gene: TRBD2
CDR3 protein: ASSPVHGLAGF

V gene: TRBV12-5
J gene: TRBJ1-5
D gene: TRBD1
CDR3 protein: ASGPGQGNQPQH

V gene: TRBV5-1
J gene: TRBJ2-2
D gene: -
CDR3 protein: ASSPSGDTGELF

V gene: TRBV15
J gene: TRBJ2-7
D gene: TRBD1
CDR3 protein: ATSRDLSVGTGPSEQY

V gene: TRBV28
J gene: TRBJ1-4
D gene: -
CDR3 protein: ASSPGGGKLF

V gene: TRBV2
J gene: TRBJ2-5
D gene: TRBD2
CDR3 protein: ASSEGREPNQYQETQY

V gene: TRBV15
J gene: TRBJ2-3
D gene: TRBD2
CDR3 protein: ATSRVGSGRPNTDTQY

V gene: TRBV12-3/TRBV12-4
J gene: TRBJ1-2
D gene: TRBD1
CDR3 protein: ASSQTGYGYT

V gene: TRBV27
J gene: TRBJ1-1
D gene: TRBD1
CDR3 protein: ASSLSGGGTEAF

V gene: TRBV6-5
J gene: TRBJ2-2
D gene: TRBD2
CDR3 protein: ASSSSGGHNTGELF

V gene: TRBV28
J gene: TRBJ1-2
D gene: -
CDR3 protein: ASSFTPGGYGYGYT

V gene: TRBV2
J gene: TRBJ2-3
D gene: -
CDR3 protein: ASSWGGLVTDTQY

V gene: TRBV10-3
J gene: TRBJ2-1
D gene: TRBD1
CDR3 protein: AISESGQGFDEQF

V gene: TRBV15
J gene: TRBJ2-3
D gene: -
CDR3 protein: ATSGPIGDTQY

V gene: TRBV7-3
J gene: TRBJ2-1
D gene: TRBD1
CDR3 protein: ASSLRPGGANEQF

V gene: TRBV21-1
J gene: TRBJ2-1
D gene: -
CDR3 protein: ASSKGGTSKPSEQF

V gene: TRBV2
J gene: TRBJ2-2
D gene: -
CDR3 protein: ASSRNTGELF

V gene: TRBV11-1
J gene: TRBJ2-3
D gene: -
CDR3 protein: ASEPETDTQY

V gene: TRBV5-4
J gene: TRBJ1-1
D gene: -
CDR3 protein: ASSLEGFIGAF

V gene: TRBV5-4
J gene: TRBJ2-1
D gene: -
CDR3 protein: ASTQGGGPYEQF

V gene: TRBV4-1
J gene: TRBJ1-1
D gene: -
CDR3 protein: ASRNRATNTEAF

V gene: TRBV3-1/TRBV3-2
J gene: TRBJ1-6
D gene: -
CDR3 protein: ASSQNLGTGYSPLH

V gene: TRBV30
J gene: TRBJ2-5
D gene: TRBD2
CDR3 protein: AWSYGRRETQY

V gene: TRBV18
J gene: TRBJ2-5
D gene: -
CDR3 protein: ASSSTPQETQY